These 26 T cell receptor beta chains originate from one sample sequenced in a study of T-cell memory formation after mild COVID-19. MiXCR, run by TCRdb on the 5' RACE reads, gives a single entry per CDR3 protein. The table has under 450,000 distinct CDR3 sequences, roughly an eighth seen once; the top ten hold under 25%. The sample was PBMCs or a T cell subset sorted from them (not recorded which). Every receptor here comes from a man between 18 and 35 years old who had mild COVID-19 (a few samples of this study predate the infection). Cell type and time point are not known.

Remarks on this clonotype: A single base separates this from a much larger clone, so it may be a read error. This chain links TRBV11-2 with TRBJ1-6; D remains ambiguous. V was pared by 1 base and J by 8 bases, with 3 bases between. Germline lookup yields CDR1 SGHAT and CDR2 FQNNGV. CDR3 length: 12 residues. The CDR3 here is CASSLVYSPLHF. The CDR3, as DNA: TGTGCCAGCAGCTTAGTCTATTCACCCCTCCACTTT.

This clonotype was counted ten times or more. The chain carries TRBV30 and TRBJ2-7, with a possible D match to TRBD2 (6 bases). Germline V gives CDR1 GTSNPN, CDR2 SVGIG (reference sequence). The CDR3 is 12 residues long. Trimming removed 0 bases from V and 3 bases from J, with 6 bases in between. The CDR3 loop is CAWSVRGYEQYF. CDR3 in DNA: TGTGCCTGGAGTGTGCGGGGCTACGAGCAGTACTTC.

The chain is built from TRBV7-2 and TRBJ2-1; possibly TRBD2 for D (6 bases). V was clipped by 6 bases and J by 5 bases, with 17 bases between them. This CDR3 region has 15 residues. Germline-derived CDR1 and CDR2 are SGHTA and FQGNSA. CDR3 nucleotides: TGTGCCAGCAGGCCCGCCGGGACTGTTCACAATGAGCAGTTCTTC. Translation gives CASRPAGTVHNEQFF.

This clonotype was counted only a few times. The V and J genes are TRBV6-6 and TRBJ2-1, with 8 nucleotides matching TRBD1. Looked up from germline, CDR1 is MNHNY and CDR2 is SVGAGI (reference sequence). The CDR3 sequence is 15 residues long. V shed 6 bases and J 1 base; nucleotides not matched to a gene: 5. In DNA, the CDR3 is TGTGCCAGCAGATCAACAGGGGGATCCTACAATGAGCAGTTCTTC. Amino acids: CASRSTGGSYNEQFF.

This clonotype was counted between two and nine times. The chain is built from TRBV4-1 and TRBJ2-2, with D perhaps being TRBD1 or TRBD2 (5 bases each). The CDR3 is made up of 16 amino acids. The V end lost 3 bases, the J end lost 2 bases, and 13 bases lay between the germline ends. Germline V gene lookup returns CDR1 MGHRA and CDR2 YSYEKL. CDR3 loop: CASSQSGTINTGELFF. In DNA, the CDR3 is TGCGCCAGCAGCCAGTCCGGGACGATAAACACCGGGGAGCTGTTTTTT.

At least ten counts were recorded for this clonotype. This chain connects TRBV6-6 to TRBJ2-5; TRBD2 matches at 7 bases. V dropped 1 base and J dropped 4; count of bases not matched to a gene: 9. The CDR3 sequence is 16 residues long. Per the germline V gene, CDR1 is MNHNY and CDR2 is SVGAGI (reference sequence). CDR3 sequence (DNA): TGTGCCAGCAGTTACTACACCCCCCCGGGGGGAGAGACCCAGTACTTC. It translates to CASSYYTPPGGETQYF.

The chain couples TRBV20-1 to TRBJ2-5; TRBD2 matches at 13 bases. This CDR3 is 15 amino acids long. Unmatched junction bases numbered 5, after V lost 5 bases and J lost 2 bases. Germline lookup yields CDR1 DFQATT and CDR2 SNEGSKA (reference sequence). CDR3 region: CSAAAGLAGQETQYF. Written as DNA, the CDR3 is TGCAGTGCTGCCGCGGGACTAGCGGGGCAAGAGACCCAGTACTTC.

The chain joins TRBV5-6 to TRBJ1-1; D is possibly TRBD1 (6 bases). Trimming left V 7 bases short and J 6 bases short, with 19 bases between. The CDR3 is 14 amino acids. Germline V gene sequence: CDR1 SGHDT, CDR2 YYEEEE. The CDR3 sequence is CASGQTAEGAEAFF. The DNA of the CDR3 is TGTGCCAGCGGACAGACTGCGGAGGGGGCTGAAGCTTTCTTT. The full variable domain, in which reference TRBV5-6 and TRBJ1-1 provide the parts outside the CDR3, is DAGVTQSPTHLIKTRGQQVTLRCSPKSGHDTVSWYQQALGQGPQFIFQYYEEEERQRGNFPDRFSGHQFPNYSSELNVNALLLGDSALYLCASGQTAEGAEAFFGQGTRLTVV.

This clonotype was recorded a few times. The chain employs TRBV18 and TRBJ2-3, with 11 bases identical to TRBD2. The CDR3 is made up of 20 amino acids. V shed 2 bases, J shed 6 bases, and the junction held 19 bases outside the gene matches. The germline V gene has CDR1 KGHSH and CDR2 LQKENI. The CDR3 loop reads CASSPFDATSGARVRDTQYF. The CDR3 DNA is TGTGCCAGCTCACCATTTGATGCGACTAGCGGGGCCCGGGTGCGGGATACGCAGTATTTT. Full variable domain (remainder filled in from reference TRBV18 and TRBJ2-3): NAGVMQNPRHLVRRRGQEARLRCSPMKGHSHVYWYRQLPEEGLKFMVYLQKENIIDESGMPKERFSAEFPKEGPSILRIQQVVRGDSAAYFCASSPFDATSGARVRDTQYFGPGTRLTVL.

This clonotype was detected ten times or more. V and J are TRBV7-9 and TRBJ2-5; D remains unclear. Per the germline V gene, CDR1 is SEHNR and CDR2 is FQNEAQ (reference sequence). V lost 3 bases and J lost 5, with 10 bases in between. This CDR3 is built from 13 residues. The CDR3 sequence is CASSFAGSETQYF. DNA of the CDR3: TGTGCCAGCAGCTTTGCTGGTTCGGAGACCCAGTACTTC.

The chain uses TRBV29-1 and TRBJ1-1, with D uncertain. The V and J ends lost 6 bases and 0 bases respectively, with 11 bases between them. The germline V gene has CDR1 SQVTM and CDR2 ANQGSEA. CDR3 length: 13 amino acids. For the CDR3, the DNA is TGCAGCGTGGAGCTTGGACTGAACACTGAAGCTTTCTTT. The encoded protein is CSVELGLNTEAFF.

This clonotype was detected a few times. This chain links TRBV7-2 with TRBJ2-5; D call uncertain. Per the germline V gene, CDR1 is SGHTA and CDR2 is FQGNSA. With 3 bases removed from V and 1 base from J, the gap between germline ends came to 9 bases. The CDR3 has 14 residues. CDR3 nucleotides: TGTGCCAGCAGCTTTGGAGTACTCCAAGAGACCCAGTACTTC. This sequence encodes CASSFGVLQETQYF.

This chain joins TRBV27 and TRBJ1-6; D may be TRBD1 (5 bases). V lost 6 bases to trimming and J lost 4 bases, with 25 bases between them. The V gene's germline CDR1 is MNHEY and CDR2 SMNVEV (reference sequence). The CDR3 has 19 amino acids. The CDR3 spells CASRTAPRDSSFYNSPLHF. The CDR3 DNA is TGTGCCAGCAGAACTGCCCCCCGGGACTCTAGCTTTTATAATTCACCCCTCCACTTT.

The chain combines TRBV21-1 with TRBJ2-5; the listed D gene, TRBD2, was not tested against the DNA. TRBV21-1 is annotated as a pseudogene. This CDR3 is built from 18 residues. The CDR3 nucleotides are TGTGCCAGCAGCGGGCACACCGCCTCGGACTCTGTGGGGGAGACCCAGTACTTC. Translating it yields CASSGHTASDSVGETQYF.

Only a few counts were recorded for this clonotype. The V and J genes are TRBV7-9 and TRBJ2-1, with D perhaps TRBD2 (5 bases). This CDR3 has 14 amino acids. The V gene lost 3 bases and the J gene lost 7 bases, with 13 bases spanning the gap. Germline V lookup: CDR1 SEHNR, CDR2 FQNEAQ (reference sequence). The chain's CDR3 is CASSLEDGLNEQFF. CDR3 in DNA: TGTGCCAGCAGCTTGGAGGACGGGCTGAATGAGCAGTTCTTC.

This clonotype was detected ten times or more. The CDR3: CASSLSNYGYTF. The CDR3 DNA sequence: TGTGCCAGCAGCTTAAGTAACTATGGCTACACCTTC. V and J are TRBV5-6 and TRBJ1-2; D remains ambiguous. CDR1 and CDR2 from the germline V gene are SGHDT and YYEEEE. The V and J ends lost 2 bases and 1 base respectively, with 3 bases between them. This CDR3 is 12 amino acids long.

This clonotype was observed a handful of times. CDR3 in DNA: TGCAGCGTTGAATTTTCCGGAAGCTATGGCTACACCTTC. Protein product: CSVEFSGSYGYTF. V is TRBV29-1 and J is TRBJ1-2, with no clear D. The V and J ends lost 2 bases and 4 bases respectively, with 11 bases between them. CDR3 length: 13 residues. The germline CDR1 and CDR2 sequences are SQVTM and ANQGSEA.

This clonotype was seen more than once but under ten times. This chain uses TRBV5-1 with TRBJ2-7; 7 bases match TRBD2. Germline V CDR1 and CDR2: SGHRS, YFSETQ. CDR3 length equals 12 residues. J gave up 5 bases and V 3 bases, and 2 bases lay outside the gene matches. The CDR3 reads CASSWGGNEQYF. DNA for the CDR3: TGCGCCAGCAGCTGGGGGGGAAACGAGCAGTACTTC.

This clonotype was detected only a few times. The chain uses TRBV20-1 and TRBJ1-2; TRBD1 matches at 8 bases. CDR3 length: 12 amino acids. CDR1 and CDR2 from the germline V gene are DFQATT and SNEGSKA (reference sequence). V shed 6 bases and J 5 bases; nucleotides not matched to a gene: 5. The CDR3 DNA reads TGCAGTGCCCCCAGGACAGGGTATGGCTACACCTTC. As protein: CSAPRTGYGYTF.

This clonotype appeared a few times. This rearrangement joins TRBV2 to TRBJ1-6, with TRBD1 identical over 10 bases. CDR3 length: 14 amino acids. Trimming removed 5 bases from V and 11 bases from J; junction bases left unmatched: 6. The V gene's germline CDR1 is SNHLY and CDR2 FYNNEI. Here the CDR3 reads CASSLRQGATPLHF. In DNA, the CDR3 is TGTGCCAGCAGTCTTCGACAGGGGGCGACACCCCTCCACTTT.

The chain has TRBV5-1 and TRBJ1-1; D perhaps matches TRBD1 (6 bases). Between the trimmed V and J ends, which lost 4 bases and 2 bases, there was a span of 18 bases. Germline values: CDR1 SGHRS, CDR2 YFSETQ. There are 16 residues in the CDR3. The CDR3 DNA sequence: TGCGCCAGCAGCCTCACAGGGAGGGGGGGCAACACTGAAGCTTTCTTT. Translation: CASSLTGRGGNTEAFF.

V and J are TRBV4-3 and TRBJ2-3; tentative D call: TRBD1 (6 bases). With 2 bases removed from V and 1 base from J, the gap between germline ends came to 13 bases. The CDR3 loop spans 16 amino acids. Germline-derived CDR1 and CDR2 are LGHNA and YSLEER. The CDR3 DNA follows: TGCGCCAGCAGCCAACAGGGACACCCGCGCACAGATACGCAGTATTTT. Protein: CASSQQGHPRTDTQYF.

This clonotype occurred many times. The V gene is TRBV20-1, the J gene TRBJ2-5, with no clear D. V lost 3 bases, J lost 4 bases, and 3 bases lay in between. CDR1 is DFQATT and CDR2 is SNEGSKA in the germline V gene (reference sequence). The CDR3 totals 10 residues. The CDR3 sequence: CSASSETQYF. In DNA form, the CDR3 reads TGCAGTGCTAGTTCAGAGACCCAGTACTTC.

The V gene is TRBV2, the J gene TRBJ2-7; D is unclear. V gave up 2 bases and J gave up 0 bases, with 11 bases separating them. Germline V lookup: CDR1 SNHLY, CDR2 FYNNEI. The CDR3 runs 15 residues. CDR3 in amino acids: CASSEQPTTSYEQYF. The CDR3 DNA follows: TGTGCCAGCAGTGAACAGCCCACTACCTCCTACGAGCAGTACTTC.

There are a few counts of this clonotype. J is TRBJ2-7 and V is TRBV10-3; D possibly corresponds to TRBD2 (5 bases). The CDR3 has 13 amino acids. Germline assignment: CDR1 ENHRY and CDR2 SYGVKD. Deletions cut 4 bases from V and 6 bases from J, with 13 bases between. CDR3 DNA sequence: TGTGCCATCAGTGCGGAGGAGTCTGGCGAGCAGTACTTC. Its protein is CAISAEESGEQYF.

In this sample, this clonotype turned up many times. This chain uses TRBV3-1 with TRBJ1-3; 8 bases fit TRBD1. The CDR3 extends over 15 amino acids. Germline V CDR1 and CDR2: LGHDT, YNNKEL (reference sequence). Trimming took 6 bases from V and 2 from J; bases not matched to a gene: 6. DNA of the CDR3: TGTGCCAGCAGTCTGACAGGGGACGCTGGAAACACCATATATTTT. It yields the protein CASSLTGDAGNTIYF. The variable domain in full, completed from reference TRBV3-1 and TRBJ1-3, reads DTAVSQTPKYLVTQMGNDKSIKCEQNLGHDTMYWYKQDSKKFLKIMFSYNNKELIINETVPNRFSPKSPDKAHLNLHINSLELGDSAVYFCASSLTGDAGNTIYFGEGSWLTVV.